Following are 9 T cell receptor beta chains from one sample sequenced in a study of blood T cell repertoires in COVID-19. Some clones are missing from TCRdb's copy, which holds only in-frame ones; the method was immunoSEQ multiplex PCR. The sample contains approximately 40,000 clones, 90% of which appear only once. Material for sequencing was peripheral blood. The receptors stem from a human donor in a cohort sampled during active COVID-19.

This chain joins TRBV28 and TRBJ2-7, with D possibly matching TRBD2 (5 bases). The CDR3 is 15 residues long. V lost 5 bases to trimming and J lost 6 bases, with 20 bases between them. Germline V gene sequence: CDR1 MDHEN, CDR2 SYDVKM. CDR3 DNA sequence: TGTGCCAGCAGTCTGAGGACTGTCAGACGCGGCGAGCAGTACTTC. Protein product: CASSLRTVRRGEQYF.

The chain is built from TRBV5-8 and TRBJ2-1; 10 bases line up with TRBD2. The germline V gene encodes CDR1 SGHTS and CDR2 YDEGEE. The CDR3 consists of 15 residues. V was clipped by 5 bases and J by 7 bases; unmatched bases: 9. The CDR3 loop is CASRRLAGGGNEQFF. In DNA, the CDR3 is TGTGCCAGCAGGAGACTAGCGGGTGGGGGGAATGAGCAGTTCTTC.

The genes are TRBV14 and TRBJ2-1; D gene uncertain. In germline, CDR1 is SGHDN, CDR2 FVKESK. V was shortened by 0 bases and J by 4 bases, with 10 bases between the two germline ends. This CDR3 has 15 amino acids. The CDR3 loop is CASSQETRWYNEQFF. The CDR3 coding sequence is TGTGCCAGCAGCCAAGAAACGCGTTGGTACAATGAGCAGTTCTTC.

In this sample, this clone turned up once. This chain uses TRBV9 with TRBJ1-2; D unresolved. The CDR3 contains 15 residues. Germline V gene data show CDR1 as SGDLS and CDR2 as YYNGEE. V dropped 1 base and J dropped 7 bases, with 17 bases sitting between them. The chain's CDR3 is CASSVNPGDAGGYTF. DNA of the CDR3: TGTGCCAGCAGCGTAAATCCAGGCGACGCCGGTGGCTACACCTTC.

V usage is TRBV5-4 and J usage is TRBJ2-2, with TRBD2 matching 7 bases. V lost 5 bases to trimming and J lost 2 bases; unmatched junction nucleotides: 9. The CDR3 covers 16 residues. The germline V gene encodes CDR1 SGHNT and CDR2 YYREEE (reference sequence). The CDR3 reads CASSSGTNTNTGELFF. The DNA of the CDR3 is TGTGCCAGCAGTTCCGGGACTAACACTAACACCGGGGAGCTGTTTTTT.

This sequence joins TRBV5-4 and TRBJ2-7, with 8 positions matching TRBD2. The CDR3 is made up of 14 amino acids. Germline-derived CDR1 and CDR2 are SGHNT and YYREEE (reference sequence). Trimming removed 3 bases from V and 3 bases from J; junction bases left unmatched: 5. CDR3 residues: CASSSTSANYEQYF. The CDR3 nucleotides read TGTGCCAGCAGCTCGACTAGCGCGAACTACGAGCAGTACTTC. Full variable domain (remainder filled in from reference TRBV5-4 and TRBJ2-7): ETGVTQSPTHLIKTRGQQVTLRCSSQSGHNTVSWYQQALGQGPQFIFQYYREEENGRGNFPPRFSGLQFPNYSSELNVNALELDDSALYLCASSSTSANYEQYFGPGTRLTVT.

V gene TRBV5-1 combines with J gene TRBJ1-2; 11 nucleotides agree with TRBD1. The CDR3 is 16 amino acids. The V and J ends lost 4 bases and 3 bases, in that order; junction bases with no gene match: 8. Per germline, CDR1 SGHRS and CDR2 YFSETQ. DNA for the CDR3: TGCGCCAGCAGCCTGGACAGGGGGCCGTCGTACTATGGCTACACCTTC. Residues: CASSLDRGPSYYGYTF. Full variable domain (outside the CDR3, taken from reference TRBV5-1 and TRBJ1-2): KAGVTQTPRYLIKTRGQQVTLSCSPISGHRSVSWYQQTPGQGLQFLFEYFSETQRNKGNFPGRFSGRQFSNSRSEMNVSTLELGDSALYLCASSLDRGPSYYGYTFGSGTRLTVV.

The chain employs TRBV30 and TRBJ1-3; the match to TRBD1 covers 8 bases. Germline V gene sequence: CDR1 GTSNPN, CDR2 SVGIG (reference sequence). The CDR3 has 13 amino acids. The V and J ends lost 2 bases and 8 bases, in that order; junction bases with no gene match: 5. CDR3 amino acids: CAWSRGQVDTIYF. DNA of the CDR3: TGTGCCTGGAGTCGGGGACAGGTGGACACCATATATTTT.

CDR3 coding DNA: TGTGCCAGTAGTAAAGGGGGACTAGCGGGTGCCGAGCAGTACTTC. It is translated as CASSKGGLAGAEQYF. This chain uses TRBV19 with TRBJ2-7; 12 nucleotides align to TRBD2. The CDR3 runs 15 residues. V shed 4 bases and J 6 bases; nucleotides not matched to a gene: 7. CDR1 and CDR2 (germline): LNHDA, SQIVND (reference sequence).